This passage covers 8 T cell receptor beta chains from one sample sequenced in a study of early T cells in non-severe SARS-CoV-2 infection. TCRdb re-derived calls from the 5' RACE reads in MiXCR, one entry per CDR3 protein. The data contain 90,000 to 130,000 distinct CDR3 sequences, roughly 12% of them singletons. The material sequenced was whole blood, taken at baseline. These TCRs come from an adult who was a healthcare worker with PCR-confirmed SARS-CoV-2 infection or an uninfected control (not recorded which).

This clonotype was detected a few times. The chain carries TRBV7-2 and TRBJ2-7, with 7 bases aligning to TRBD1. J lost 3 bases, V lost 1 base, and 6 bases had no gene match. Per the germline V gene, CDR1 is SGHTA and CDR2 is FQGNSA. The CDR3 sequence is 15 residues long. The CDR3 DNA follows: TGTGCCAGCAGCTTAGTCTTGACAGGGAGCTACGAGCAGTACTTC. It specifies CASSLVLTGSYEQYF.

This clonotype appeared many times. The chain has TRBV28 and TRBJ2-7; no definite D call. Germline V gene lookup returns CDR1 MDHEN and CDR2 SYDVKM. The CDR3 length is 11 residues. V lost 6 bases and J lost 3, with 6 bases in between. The CDR3 DNA reads TGTGCCAGCAGGTCTCGCTACGAGCAGTACTTC. This encodes CASRSRYEQYF.

The V and J genes are TRBV7-9 and TRBJ2-3; 7 nucleotides line up with TRBD2. Trimming cost V 6 bases and J 3 bases; bases outside gene matches: 12. The CDR3 has 16 residues. The germline CDR1 and CDR2 sequences are SEHNR and FQNEAQ (reference sequence). The CDR3 nucleotides are TGTGCCAGCAGGCCGACTAGCTCCGAACGGACAGATACGCAGTATTTT. It yields the protein CASRPTSSERTDTQYF.

This clonotype was observed a handful of times. The rearrangement uses TRBV7-9 and TRBJ1-1; TRBD1 matches at 7 bases. With V trimmed by 6 bases and J by 8 bases, 6 bases remained unmatched. The germline V gene encodes CDR1 SEHNR and CDR2 FQNEAQ (reference sequence). The CDR3 consists of 12 residues. The CDR3 bases are TGTGCCAGCAGATCAACGACAGGGGAAGCTTTCTTT. Amino acids: CASRSTTGEAFF.

The genes are TRBV29-1 and TRBJ1-1; D uncertain. Germline CDR1 and CDR2: SQVTM and ANQGSEA. The ends were cut back, 5 bases at V and 0 bases at J, with 13 bases in the middle. This CDR3 has 14 amino acids. In DNA, the CDR3 is TGCAGCGTTACCCGGGGAGTTATGAACACTGAAGCTTTCTTT. This codes for CSVTRGVMNTEAFF.

Details on this clonotype: This could be a read error, since a much larger clone is one nucleotide away. The gene calls are TRBV2 and TRBJ2-7; D uncertain. This CDR3 comprises 11 residues. The germline V gene encodes CDR1 SNHLY and CDR2 FYNNEI. Deletions cut 4 bases from V and 2 bases from J, with 3 bases between. CDR3 in amino acids: CASSGAYEQYF. DNA for the CDR3: TGTGCCAGCAGTGGAGCCTACGAGCAGTACTTC.

This clonotype was observed a few times. This chain links TRBV4-1 with TRBJ2-3; D is ambiguous. Trimming took 1 base from V and 4 from J, leaving 9 bases between them. The length of the CDR3 is 14 residues. From germline, CDR1 is MGHRA and CDR2 YSYEKL. CDR3 nucleotides: TGCGCCAGCAGCCAAGCCGCCGGCGCAGATACGCAGTATTTT. This translates into CASSQAAGADTQYF.

This clonotype was seen a few times. The chain carries TRBV5-1 and TRBJ2-2; D is undetermined. With 0 bases removed from V and 7 bases from J, the gap between germline ends came to 7 bases. This CDR3 comprises 13 residues. Germline CDR1 reads SGHRS; CDR2 reads YFSETQ. The CDR3: CASSLEANGELFF. The CDR3 nucleotides read TGCGCCAGCAGCTTGGAGGCCAACGGGGAGCTGTTTTTT.